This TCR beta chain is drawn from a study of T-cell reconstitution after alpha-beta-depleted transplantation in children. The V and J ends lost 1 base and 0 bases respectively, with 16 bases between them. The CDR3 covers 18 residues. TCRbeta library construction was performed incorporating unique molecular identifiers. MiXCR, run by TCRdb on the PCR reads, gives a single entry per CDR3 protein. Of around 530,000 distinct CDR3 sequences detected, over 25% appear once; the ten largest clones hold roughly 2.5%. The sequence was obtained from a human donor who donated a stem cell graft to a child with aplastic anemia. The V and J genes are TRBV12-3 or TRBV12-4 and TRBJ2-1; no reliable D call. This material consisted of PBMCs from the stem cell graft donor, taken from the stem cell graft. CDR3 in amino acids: CASSLVAFRTSSYNEQFF. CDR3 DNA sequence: TGTGCCAGCAGTTTAGTGGCATTCAGGACCAGCTCCTACAATGAGCAGTTCTTC.